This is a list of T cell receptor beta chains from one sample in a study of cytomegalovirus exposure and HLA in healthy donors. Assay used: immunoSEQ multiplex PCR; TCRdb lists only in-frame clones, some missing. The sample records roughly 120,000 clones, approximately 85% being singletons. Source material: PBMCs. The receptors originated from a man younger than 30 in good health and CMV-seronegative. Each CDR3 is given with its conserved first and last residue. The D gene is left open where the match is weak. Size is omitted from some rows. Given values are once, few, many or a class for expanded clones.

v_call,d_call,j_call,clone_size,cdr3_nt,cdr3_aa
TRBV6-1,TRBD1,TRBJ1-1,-,TGTGCCAGCAGTCCCTGGACAGGGAAGGCCACTGAAGCTTTCTTT,CASSPWTGKATEAFF
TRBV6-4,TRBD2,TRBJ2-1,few,TGTGCCAGCGGGACTAGCGAGAATGAGCAGTTCTTC,CASGTSENEQFF
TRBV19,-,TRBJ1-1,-,TGTGCCAGTAGTGGGCTTAGAGAGAACACTGAAGCTTTCTTT,CASSGLRENTEAFF
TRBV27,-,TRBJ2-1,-,TGTGCCAGCAGTACCCGACGGGGCGCGGGGTCCTACAATGAGCAGTTCTTC,CASSTRRGAGSYNEQFF
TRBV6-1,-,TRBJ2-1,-,TGTGCCAGCAGTGAACAGGGTGCCCTTGGTGAGCAGTTCTTC,CASSEQGALGEQFF
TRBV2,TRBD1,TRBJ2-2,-,TGTGCCAGCACCCCACAGGGGACCAACACCGGGGAGCTGTTTTTT,CASTPQGTNTGELFF
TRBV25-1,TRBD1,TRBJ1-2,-,TGTGCCAGCAGTCCCACCGGGACAGGGGGTAGCTATGGCTACACCTTC,CASSPTGTGGSYGYTF
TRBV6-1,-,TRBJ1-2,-,TGTGCCACAGGCCGCTACTATGGCTACACCTTC,CATGRYYGYTF
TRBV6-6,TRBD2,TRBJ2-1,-,TGTGCCAGCAGTTACCTCCGGGAGGGGTACAATGAGCAGTTCTTC,CASSYLREGYNEQFF
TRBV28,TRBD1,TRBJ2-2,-,TGTGCCAGCAGTTCTCGGACAGGGGGCAGGGTGAACACCGGGGAGCTGTTTTTT,CASSSRTGGRVNTGELFF
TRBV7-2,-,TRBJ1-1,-,TGTGCCAGCAGCTTATCCCGTAACACTGAAGCTTTCTTT,CASSLSRNTEAFF
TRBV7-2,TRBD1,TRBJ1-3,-,TGTGCCAGCAGCTCACAGGGGACCTCTGGAAACACCATATATTTT,CASSSQGTSGNTIYF
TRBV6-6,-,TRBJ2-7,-,TGTGCCAGCAGTTACTCAGGAGGCGAGCAGTACTTC,CASSYSGGEQYF
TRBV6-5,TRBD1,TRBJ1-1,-,TGTGCCAGCAGTCTCGGACAGGAGAACACTGAAGCTTTCTTT,CASSLGQENTEAFF
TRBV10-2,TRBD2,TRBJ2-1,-,TGCGCCCCCCCGGGGGGTCGATACAATGAGCAGTTCTTC,CAPPGGRYNEQFF
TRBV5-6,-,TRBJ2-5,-,TGTGCCAGCAGTTCGGCAGGCGGGGAGACCCAGTACTTC,CASSSAGGETQYF
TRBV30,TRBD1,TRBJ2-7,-,TGTGCCTGGAGTGTTTACGGCAGGGGGCCCTACGAGCAGTACTTC,CAWSVYGRGPYEQYF
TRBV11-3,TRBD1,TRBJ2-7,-,TGTGCCAGCAGTTACGGGACAGGGGTGTACGAGCAGTACTTC,CASSYGTGVYEQYF
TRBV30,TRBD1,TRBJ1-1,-,TGTGCCTGGGAGGGACAGGGAGACACTGAAGCTTTCTTT,CAWEGQGDTEAFF
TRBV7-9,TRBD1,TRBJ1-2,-,TGTGCCAGCAGCGGGACAGGGGGCGCCTATGGCTACACCTTC,CASSGTGGAYGYTF
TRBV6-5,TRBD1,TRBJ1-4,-,TGTGCCAGCAGTTCGGGACAGCCAATTAATGAAAAACTGTTTTTT,CASSSGQPINEKLFF
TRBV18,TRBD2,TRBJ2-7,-,TGTGCCAGCTCACCACCGGTAGCGGGAGCGGTATACGAGCAGTACTTC,CASSPPVAGAVYEQYF
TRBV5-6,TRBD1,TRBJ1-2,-,TGTGCCAGCAGCCCACAGGGGGTCGAGGTCTATGGCTACACCTTC,CASSPQGVEVYGYTF
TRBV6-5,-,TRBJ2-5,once,TGTGCCAGCAGTCCAACCCAGGGGTGGGAGACCCAGTACTTC,CASSPTQGWETQYF
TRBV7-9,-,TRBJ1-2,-,TGTGCCAGCAGCTTACCCCAGAATAACTATGGCTACACCTTC,CASSLPQNNYGYTF
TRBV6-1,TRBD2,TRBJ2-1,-,TGTGCCAGCCTAAAGACTAGCCGTAACAATGAGCAGTTCTTC,CASLKTSRNNEQFF
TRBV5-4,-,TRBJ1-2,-,TGTGCCAGCAGCTTGGAGAGAGGGAACTATGGCTACACCTTC,CASSLERGNYGYTF
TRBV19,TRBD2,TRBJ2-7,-,TGTGCCACCAAACTAGCGGGAGGGCGCTACGAGCAGTACTTC,CATKLAGGRYEQYF
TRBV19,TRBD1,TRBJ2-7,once,TGTGCCAGTAGCCCAGGGGGGACAGGGATGTACGAGCAGTACTTC,CASSPGGTGMYEQYF
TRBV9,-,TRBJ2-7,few,TGTGCCAGCAGCGTAGCTACCTCAGGGGAACACGAGCAGTACTTC,CASSVATSGEHEQYF
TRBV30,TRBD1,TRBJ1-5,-,TGTGCCTGGAGCGGAGGGGGCCGTAATCAGCCCCAGCATTTT,CAWSGGGRNQPQHF
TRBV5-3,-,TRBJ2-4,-,TGTGCCAGAAGCGGTCCTACCGGGACAATTTGTATCCCCATACGGGACATTCAGTACTTC,CARSGPTGTICIPIRDIQYF
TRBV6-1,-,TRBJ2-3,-,TGTGCCAGCAGTGAATTGGTAGCGGCCGCAGATACGCAGTATTTT,CASSELVAAADTQYF
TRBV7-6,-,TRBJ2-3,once,TGTGCCAGCAGCCCCCGATCCAGGGTCCCGGATACGCAGTATTTT,CASSPRSRVPDTQYF
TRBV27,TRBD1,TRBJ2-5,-,TGTGCCAGCAGTTCGGCGGCGGGACAGGGTAGAGAGACCCAGTACTTC,CASSSAAGQGRETQYF
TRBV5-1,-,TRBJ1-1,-,TGCGCCAGCAGCTTGGTTTCGGGGAAAACTGAAGCTTTCTTT,CASSLVSGKTEAFF
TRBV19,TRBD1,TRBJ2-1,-,TGTGCCAGTACCCCAGGGGGTGTCTACAATGAGCAGTTCTTC,CASTPGGVYNEQFF
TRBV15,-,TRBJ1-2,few,TGTGCCACCAGCAGAGATCCAGGGGATGGCTACACCTTC,CATSRDPGDGYTF
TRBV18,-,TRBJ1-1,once,TGTGCCAGCTCGTCAGGGAGGGGACAGAACACTGAAGCTTTCTTT,CASSSGRGQNTEAFF
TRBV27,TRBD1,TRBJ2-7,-,TGTGCCAGCAGTTTCCTAGGACAGGGAGTCCACGAGCAGTACTTC,CASSFLGQGVHEQYF
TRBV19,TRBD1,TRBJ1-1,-,TGTGCCAGTAAAACGACAGGGTTTGACACTGAAGCTTTCTTT,CASKTTGFDTEAFF
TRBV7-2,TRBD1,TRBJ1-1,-,TGTGCCAGCAGCTTAACACAGGGGATTCGGACTGAAGCTTTCTTT,CASSLTQGIRTEAFF
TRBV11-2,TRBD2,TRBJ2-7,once,TGTGCCAGCAGCTCCGGGAGGGCCTCCTACGAGCAGTACTTC,CASSSGRASYEQYF
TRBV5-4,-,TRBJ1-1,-,TGTGCCAGCAGCCAGAACACTGAAGCTTTCTTT,CASSQNTEAFF
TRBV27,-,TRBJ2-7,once,TGTGCCAGCAGTAGTACCGGGACAAGTATCTACGAGCAGTACTTC,CASSSTGTSIYEQYF
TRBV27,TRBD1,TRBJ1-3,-,TGTGCCAGCAGTCACGGACAGGACTCTGGAAACACCATATATTTT,CASSHGQDSGNTIYF
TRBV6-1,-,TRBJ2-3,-,TGTGCCAGCAGTGAAGCGGGGCTGGAGGGAGATACGCAGTATTTT,CASSEAGLEGDTQYF
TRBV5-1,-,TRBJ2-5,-,TGCGCCAGCAGCCCCTACCGGTCGGAGACCCAGTACTTC,CASSPYRSETQYF
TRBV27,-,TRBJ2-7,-,TGTGCCAGCAGTTTGTCCGGGACAATCGAGCAGTACTTC,CASSLSGTIEQYF
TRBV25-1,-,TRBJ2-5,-,TGTGCCAGCAGTGAATGGGGCGGAGAGACCCAGTACTTC,CASSEWGGETQYF
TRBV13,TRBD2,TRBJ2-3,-,TGTGCCAGCAGCTCACGACTAGCGGGCACAGATACGCAGTATTTT,CASSSRLAGTDTQYF
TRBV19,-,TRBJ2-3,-,TGTGCCACCAAGGAGGGACCCGCAGATACGCAGTATTTT,CATKEGPADTQYF
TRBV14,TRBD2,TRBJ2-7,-,TGTGCCAGCAGCCAAGGAACGACTAGCGGGGGGGAGTACTTC,CASSQGTTSGGEYF